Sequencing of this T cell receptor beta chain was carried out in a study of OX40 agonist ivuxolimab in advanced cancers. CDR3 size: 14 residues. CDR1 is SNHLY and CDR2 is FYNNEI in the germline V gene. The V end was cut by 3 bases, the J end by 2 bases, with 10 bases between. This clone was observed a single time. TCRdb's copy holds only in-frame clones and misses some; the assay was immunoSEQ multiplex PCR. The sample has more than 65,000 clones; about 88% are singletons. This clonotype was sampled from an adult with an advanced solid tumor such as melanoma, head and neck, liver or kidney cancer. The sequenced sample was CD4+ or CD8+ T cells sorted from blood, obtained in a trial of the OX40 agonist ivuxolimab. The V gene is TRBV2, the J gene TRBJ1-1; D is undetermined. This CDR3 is CASSDISGNTEAFF. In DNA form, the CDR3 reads TGTGCCAGCAGTGATATCAGCGGAAACACTGAAGCTTTCTTT.